Below, 9 T cell receptor beta chains from the same sample are listed, as sequenced in a study of blood T cell repertoires in COVID-19. Data came from immunoSEQ multiplex PCR; TCRdb stores just in-frame clones and leaves some out. The sample comprises about 68,000 clones, approximately 79% of which are singletons, and roughly a tenth rests with the top ten. What was sequenced was peripheral blood. The receptors were sampled from a woman in her fifties or sixties with acute or convalescent COVID-19.

In this sample, this clone turned up a few times. The chain employs TRBV24-1 and TRBJ2-2, with TRBD1 identical over 9 bases. J lost 5 bases, V lost 3 bases, and 6 bases had no gene match. The germline V gene encodes CDR1 KGHDR and CDR2 SFDVKD. This CDR3 spans 16 amino acids. The CDR3 coding sequence is TGTGCCACCAGTGATGGGGACAGGGATACAACCGGGGAGCTGTTTTTT. It translates to CATSDGDRDTTGELFF.

The rearrangement uses TRBV6-2 or TRBV6-3 and TRBJ2-1; 16 bases map to TRBD2. V lost 2 bases to trimming and J lost 13 bases; unmatched junction nucleotides: 8. Per germline, CDR1 MNHEY and CDR2 SVGEGT. The CDR3 is 16 amino acids. The CDR3 DNA reads as TGTGCCAGCAGTTACCTGGGACTAGCGGGAGGGTCAGTTCAGTTCTTC. Amino acid sequence: CASSYLGLAGGSVQFF.

This rearrangement joins TRBV3-1 (or the pseudogene TRBV3-2) to TRBJ2-7; 7 bases are a match to TRBD2. Germline trimming cut 1 base from V and 6 bases from J; bases unmatched to any gene: 3. There are 13 residues in the CDR3. The germline V gene has CDR1 LGHDT and CDR2 YNNKEL (reference sequence). The CDR3 reads CASSQGGRGEQYF. CDR3 nucleotide sequence: TGTGCCAGCAGCCAAGGAGGGAGGGGCGAGCAGTACTTC.

The chain recombines TRBV21-1 with TRBJ2-7; the DNA was not used to check the table's D call, TRBD1. TRBV21-1 is a pseudogene segment. The CDR3 extends over 14 amino acids. CDR3 bases: TGTGCCAGCAGCACACCCGGGACAGGGGGCGGGCAGTACTTC. As protein: CASSTPGTGGGQYF.

Only one count was recorded for this clone. This chain uses TRBV5-5 with TRBJ2-5; 7 positions agree with TRBD1. The germline CDR1 and CDR2 sequences are SGHKS and YYEKEE (reference sequence). The CDR3 has 14 residues. Losses at the gene ends were 3 bases for V and 2 bases for J; bases not matched to a gene: 4. The DNA of the CDR3 is TGTGCCAGCAGCTCCCGGACAGGACAAGAGACCCAGTACTTC. This sequence encodes CASSSRTGQETQYF.

This clone has only a few counts. J is TRBJ2-1 and V is TRBV4-3; 8 positions agree with TRBD2. Germline loops: CDR1 LGHNA, CDR2 YSLEER. Losses at the gene ends were 1 base for V and 4 bases for J; bases not matched to a gene: 6. The CDR3 is 16 amino acids. This CDR3 is CASSQVREGPYNEQFF. For the CDR3, the DNA is TGCGCCAGCAGCCAAGTCCGGGAGGGCCCATACAATGAGCAGTTCTTC.

This chain joins TRBV2 and TRBJ1-2, with a tentative D call TRBD1 (6 bases). Germline values: CDR1 SNHLY, CDR2 FYNNEI. The V end lost 5 bases, the J end lost 6 bases, and 13 bases lay between the germline ends. This CDR3 spans 13 amino acids. The CDR3 here is CASSWGRMNGYTF. The CDR3 bases are TGTGCCAGCAGTTGGGGGCGGATGAATGGCTACACCTTC.

This clone showed up just once. This chain connects TRBV2 to TRBJ2-7; D is possibly TRBD2 (6 bases). The CDR3 totals 14 residues. Trimming shortened V by 7 bases and J by 3 bases, and 16 bases separated the two germline ends. Germline values: CDR1 SNHLY, CDR2 FYNNEI. In nucleotides, the CDR3 is TGTGCCAGCAAAGGGTACAGCGGGTTCTACGAGCAGTACTTC. Protein sequence: CASKGYSGFYEQYF.

The rearrangement uses TRBV18 and TRBJ1-1; D gene unclear. Trimming took 5 bases from V and 0 from J, leaving 10 bases between them. Germline V gene sequence: CDR1 KGHSH, CDR2 LQKENI. This CDR3 is built from 14 residues. CDR3 in amino acids: CASSTQYLNTEAFF. CDR3 DNA sequence: TGTGCCAGCTCAACACAGTACTTGAACACTGAAGCTTTCTTT.